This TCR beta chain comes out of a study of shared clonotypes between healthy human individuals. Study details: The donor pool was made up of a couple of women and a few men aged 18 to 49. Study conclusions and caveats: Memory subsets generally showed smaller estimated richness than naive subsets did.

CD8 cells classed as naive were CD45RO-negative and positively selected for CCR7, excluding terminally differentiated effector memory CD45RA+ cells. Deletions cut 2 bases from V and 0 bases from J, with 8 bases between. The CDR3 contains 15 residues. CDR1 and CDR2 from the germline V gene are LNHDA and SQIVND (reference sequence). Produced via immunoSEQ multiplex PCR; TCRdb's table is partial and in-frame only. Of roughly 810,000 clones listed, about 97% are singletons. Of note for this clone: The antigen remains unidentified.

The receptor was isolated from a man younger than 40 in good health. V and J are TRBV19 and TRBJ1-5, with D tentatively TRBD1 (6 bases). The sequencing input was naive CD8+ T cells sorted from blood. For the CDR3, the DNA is TGTGCCAGTAGTATACAGGGGTATAGCAATCAGCCCCAGCATTTT. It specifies CASSIQGYSNQPQHF.